The TCR beta chain described here comes from a study of blood T cell repertoires in COVID-19. Study background: The origin of the acute and convalescent COVID-19 samples was the United States, Italy and Spain.

Trimming took 0 bases from V and 12 from J, leaving 21 bases between them. Germline CDR1 LGHNA, CDR2 YSLEER. The CDR3 loop spans 16 amino acids. Study processing details: Cell counts per sample came from amplifying reference gene primers. Profiling relied on immunoSEQ multiplex PCR, and the TCRdb table lists in-frame clones only, not all of them. For V, J and clone size, that table is used; D and trimming come from the DNA. The sample contains over 95,000 clones, 80% to 90% of which appear only once. Sequences were obtained from peripheral blood. The chain combines TRBV4-3 with TRBJ2-1; D might be TRBD1 (6 bases). This sequence originates from a human donor in a cohort sampled during active COVID-19. Here the CDR3 reads CASSQDYWTASKAQFF. The CDR3 bases are TGCGCCAGCAGCCAAGACTACTGGACAGCCTCCAAAGCGCAGTTCTTC.